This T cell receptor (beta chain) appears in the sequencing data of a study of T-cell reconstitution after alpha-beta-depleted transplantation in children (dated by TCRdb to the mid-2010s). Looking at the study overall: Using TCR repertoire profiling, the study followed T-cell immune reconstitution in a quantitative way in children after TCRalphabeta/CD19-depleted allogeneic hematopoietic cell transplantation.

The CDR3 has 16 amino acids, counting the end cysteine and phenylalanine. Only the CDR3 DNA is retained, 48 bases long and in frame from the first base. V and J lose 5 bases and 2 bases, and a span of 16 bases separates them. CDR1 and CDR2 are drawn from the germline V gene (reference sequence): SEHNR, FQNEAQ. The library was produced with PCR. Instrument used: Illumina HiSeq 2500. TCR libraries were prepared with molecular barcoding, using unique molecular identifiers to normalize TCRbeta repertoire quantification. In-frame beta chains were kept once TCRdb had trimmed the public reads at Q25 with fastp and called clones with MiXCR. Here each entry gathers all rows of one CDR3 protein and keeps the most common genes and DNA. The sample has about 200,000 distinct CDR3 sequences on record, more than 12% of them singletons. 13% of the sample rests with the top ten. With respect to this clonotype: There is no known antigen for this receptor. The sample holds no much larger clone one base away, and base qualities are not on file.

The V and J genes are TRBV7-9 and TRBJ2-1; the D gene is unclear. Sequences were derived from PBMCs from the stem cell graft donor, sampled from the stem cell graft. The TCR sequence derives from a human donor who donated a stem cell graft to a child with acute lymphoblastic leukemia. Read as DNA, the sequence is TGTGCCAGCAGCCGTTTCCTTAGGGAAACCTACAATGAGCAGTTCTTC. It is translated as CASSRFLRETYNEQFF. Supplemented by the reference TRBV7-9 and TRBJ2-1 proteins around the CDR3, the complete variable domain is DTGVSQNPRHKITKRGQNVTFRCDPISEHNRLYWYRQTLGQGPEFLTYFQNEAQLEKSRLLSDRFSAERPKGSFSTLEIQRTEQGDSAMYLCASSRFLRETYNEQFFGPGTRLTVL.